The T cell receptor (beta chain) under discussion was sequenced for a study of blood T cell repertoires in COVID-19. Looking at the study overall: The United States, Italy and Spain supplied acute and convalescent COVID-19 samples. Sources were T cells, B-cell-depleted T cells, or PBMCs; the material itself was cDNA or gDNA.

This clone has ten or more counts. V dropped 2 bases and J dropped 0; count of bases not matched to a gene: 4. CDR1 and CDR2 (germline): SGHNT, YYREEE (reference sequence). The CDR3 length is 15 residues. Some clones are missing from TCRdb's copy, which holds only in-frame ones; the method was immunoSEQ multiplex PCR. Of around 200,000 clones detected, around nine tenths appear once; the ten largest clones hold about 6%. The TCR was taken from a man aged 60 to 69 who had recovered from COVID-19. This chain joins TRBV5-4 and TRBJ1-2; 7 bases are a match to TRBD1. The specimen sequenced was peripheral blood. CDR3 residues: CASSFGTVTNYGYTF. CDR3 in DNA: TGTGCCAGCAGCTTTGGGACAGTAACTAACTATGGCTACACCTTC.